The entry that follows covers one T cell receptor beta chain sequence. It has no known antigen specificity. No clone much larger than this one lies a single base away; base qualities are absent. The CDR3 regions of human TCRbeta chains were analyzed by immunosequencing. The study's processing was this. TCRs in the repertoires were matched against a reference library of SARS-CoV-2-specific TCRs that had been generated with the MIRA antigen-specificity platform. Breadth was defined as the fraction of unique TCRs that were SARS-CoV-2-associated, and depth was defined as the fraction of total T cells that were SARS-CoV-2-associated. Each spike-specific TCR was assigned to its reactive spike region and to a CD4 or CD8 class using the MIRA data. Log10-transformed breadth and depth values were compared by one-way ANOVA with Sidak's multiple comparisons tests. TCRdb stores this immuneACCESS table with in-frame sequences only. Part of the clones is absent; in the studies checked, under half of the shortfall reflects unresolved V genes, and no reason is known for the rest. D and trimming were read from the DNA, whereas the V and J calls and clone size are those reported in that table. The sample yields 100,000 or so clones; 70% to 90% were counted once. The ten top clones hold about 9.3% of the sample.

This sample is drawn from a study of T cell responses to AZD1222 COVID-19 vaccine (dated by TCRdb to the early 2020s). For the wider study: AZD1222 recipients with second doses at about 4 weeks or about 12 weeks were pooled, because spike-specific TCR depth and breadth did not differ between schedules. A total of 233 trial participants underwent TCR sequencing, of whom some 210 received two doses of AZD1222 and some 25 received two doses of the MenACWY control vaccine. Trial participants were enrolled by age into 18-55, 56-69 and 70-plus year subgroups, with roughly 150, 30 and 60 TCR-sequenced participants respectively. Here is what the overall study found, with its caveats: After two AZD1222 doses, both the breadth and the depth of spike-specific TCRs were significantly higher than at day 0 and than in MenACWY recipients. Because no day 14 peak-response samples were available, the repertoires could be characterized only after the peak T cell response. Reportedly, almost half of the unique spike-specific TCRs recognized epitopes lying outside the regions that are mutated in the B.1.351 and B.1.1.7 variants. The 56-69-year group was small, and its depth increase did not reach significance, likely because of low power. Only five or six AZD1222 recipients were SARS-CoV-2 seropositive at baseline, limiting conclusions about previously exposed vaccinees. The whole spike protein was spanned by vaccine-associated CD4 TCRs, and dominant responses were seen in regions 160-218 and 743-854. Participants were mostly white British, with more females than males. The authors suggested clonal diversity may have been underestimated.

The sample's time point label is to be understood as: baseline before first vaccination. Vaccinee samples were obtained from the UK trials COV001 and COV002, which included a single-blind randomized controlled phase 2/3 trial of AZD1222 (ChAdOx1 nCoV-19) in healthy adults. For TCRbeta chain sequencing, PBMC samples were collected from trial participants at day 0 and at day 28 after the second dose. The receptor was derived from an adult in good health. The starting material was peripheral blood, obtained on day 0 of AZD1222 vaccination.

The encoded CDR3 is CASKRDGGETQYF. In nucleotides, the sequence is TGTGCCAGCAAGCGGGACGGGGGAGAGACCCAGTACTTC. The chain couples TRBV19 to TRBJ2-5; TRBD2 matches 7 bases in the middle. From the cysteine through the phenylalanine, the CDR3 covers 13 amino acids. The CDR3 DNA has 39 bases and is translated from base 1. Ends trimmed: V by 9 bases, J by 4 bases; bases unmatched to a gene: 8. The germline V gene encodes CDR1 LNHDA and CDR2 SQIVND (reference sequence).